This TCR beta chain was recovered during a study of shared clonotypes between healthy human individuals. The data were produced by immunoSEQ multiplex PCR, yet TCRdb's version contains in-frame clones alone and is incomplete. The sample includes millions of clones, 85% to 95% of them seen just once. This CDR3 spans 15 amino acids. Trimming took 3 bases from V and 4 from J, leaving 10 bases between them. Per germline, CDR1 ENHRY and CDR2 SYGVKD. This TCR was sampled from a man younger than 35 in good health. The genes are TRBV10-3 and TRBJ1-6; D possibly corresponds to TRBD1 (5 bases). Material for sequencing was naive CD4+ T cells sorted from blood. Subset meaning: CD45RA+ positively selected. The CDR3 here is CAISESWGYNSPLHF. The CDR3 coding sequence is TGTGCCATCAGTGAATCTTGGGGGTATAATTCACCCCTCCACTTT.